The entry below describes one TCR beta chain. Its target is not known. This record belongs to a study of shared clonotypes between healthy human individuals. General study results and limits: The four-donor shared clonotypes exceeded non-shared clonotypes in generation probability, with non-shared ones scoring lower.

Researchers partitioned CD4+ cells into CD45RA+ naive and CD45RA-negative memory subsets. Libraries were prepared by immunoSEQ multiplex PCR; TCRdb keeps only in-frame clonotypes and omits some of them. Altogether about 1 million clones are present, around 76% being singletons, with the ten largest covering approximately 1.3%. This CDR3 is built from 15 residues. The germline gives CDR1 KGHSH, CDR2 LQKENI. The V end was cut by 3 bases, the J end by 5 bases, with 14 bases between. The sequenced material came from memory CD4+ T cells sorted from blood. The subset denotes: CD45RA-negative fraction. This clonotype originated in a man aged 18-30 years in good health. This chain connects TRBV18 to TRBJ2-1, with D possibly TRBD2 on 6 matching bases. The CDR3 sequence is CASSPVLAFDNEQFF. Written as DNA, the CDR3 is TGTGCCAGCTCACCGGTCCTAGCGTTCGACAATGAGCAGTTCTTC.